These 32 T cell receptor beta chains originate from one sample sequenced in a study of cytomegalovirus exposure and HLA in healthy donors. The PCR contained 60 Vbeta and 13 Jbeta primers. Data came from immunoSEQ multiplex PCR; TCRdb stores just in-frame clones and leaves some out. The table has 200,000 to 300,000 clones, 82% seen once. The sequenced sample was PBMCs. The receptors here all came from a woman in her thirties or forties in good health and CMV-seropositive.

V usage is TRBV6-5 and J usage is TRBJ1-1, with D perhaps matching TRBD1 (6 bases). Trimming stripped 0 bases from V and 1 base from J, with 6 bases between. The CDR3 runs 14 residues. CDR1 is MNHEY, CDR2 SVGAGI, per germline. The CDR3 bases are TGTGCCAGCAGTTACTCGACAGGGAACACTGAAGCTTTCTTT. Translating it yields CASSYSTGNTEAFF.

The rearrangement joins TRBV29-1 to TRBJ2-1, with 9 positions matching TRBD1. Unmatched junction bases numbered 6, after V lost 5 bases and J lost 7 bases. CDR3 size: 13 residues. From germline, CDR1 is SQVTM and CDR2 ANQGSEA. CDR3 sequence: CSVPGTGWNEQFF. The CDR3 nucleotides read TGCAGCGTTCCCGGGACAGGGTGGAATGAGCAGTTCTTC.

A word on this clone: A read error may produce the germline difference seen at one junction end. The chain combines TRBV6-1 with TRBJ2-7, with a possible D match to TRBD2 (7 bases). This CDR3 has 14 residues. Germline CDR1 reads MNHNS; CDR2 reads SASEGT. The CDR3, as DNA: TGTGCCAGCAGGGAAGGGGGGGGGACCTACGAGCAGTACTTC. This codes for CASREGGGTYEQYF.

The chain is built from TRBV2 and TRBJ1-2, with D possibly being TRBD1 (5 bases). Trimming took off 4 bases at V and 7 bases at J, with 16 bases between the two ends. CDR3 length: 14 amino acids. The germline gives CDR1 SNHLY, CDR2 FYNNEI. The CDR3 reads CASSGSRGSSGYTF. The CDR3, as DNA: TGTGCCAGCAGTGGGTCGCGGGGCTCGAGTGGCTACACCTTC.

V and J are TRBV19 and TRBJ1-5, with D unclear. Germline CDR1 LNHDA, CDR2 SQIVND (reference sequence). The CDR3 is 16 residues long. Trimming stripped 3 bases from V and 0 bases from J, with 12 bases between. The CDR3, as DNA: TGTGCCAGTAGTATGTATCGGGGTTATAGCAATCAGCCCCAGCATTTT. It translates to CASSMYRGYSNQPQHF.

The chain links TRBV27 to TRBJ1-5, with TRBD1 matching 8 bases. CDR3 size: 17 residues. V shed 3 bases, J shed 2 bases, and the junction held 9 bases outside the gene matches. Germline V gene sequence: CDR1 MNHEY, CDR2 SMNVEV (reference sequence). CDR3 in amino acids: CASSFQGQGGRNQPQHF. DNA for the CDR3: TGTGCCAGCAGTTTTCAAGGACAGGGAGGTCGCAATCAGCCCCAGCATTTT.

The chain combines TRBV4-1 with TRBJ2-7; 12 bases agree with TRBD2. This CDR3 has 17 residues. Germline assignment: CDR1 MGHRA and CDR2 YSYEKL. V was clipped by 0 bases and J by 9 bases; unmatched bases: 12. The CDR3, as DNA: TGCGCCAGCAGCCAAGATAGGGGGACTAGCGGGCGGCGAGGGCAGTACTTC. Protein: CASSQDRGTSGRRGQYF.

This chain uses TRBV4-2 with TRBJ2-3; possible D gene TRBD2, 6 bases. The V gene's germline CDR1 is LGHNA and CDR2 YNFKEQ. The CDR3 is 17 residues long. The V end lost 4 bases, the J end lost 2 bases, and 19 bases lay between the germline ends. The DNA for the CDR3 is TGTGCCAGCAGCCCCGGCGGAGGGCAGCGGCTCACAGATACGCAGTATTTT. Its protein is CASSPGGGQRLTDTQYF.

V gene TRBV5-1 combines with J gene TRBJ2-5; possibly TRBD1 for D (5 bases). Germline V gene data show CDR1 as SGHRS and CDR2 as YFSETQ. The CDR3 covers 15 residues. Trimming removed 2 bases from V and 4 bases from J, with 15 bases in between. CDR3 amino acids: CASSFVDRGGETQYF. CDR3 nucleotide sequence: TGCGCCAGCAGCTTTGTGGATAGGGGTGGAGAGACCCAGTACTTC.

The chain employs TRBV19 and TRBJ2-4, with a tentative D call TRBD2 (6 bases). Trimming cost V 4 bases and J 0 bases, with 10 bases left between them. The CDR3 length is 15 residues. Germline V gene data show CDR1 as LNHDA and CDR2 as SQIVND (reference sequence). The CDR3 protein is CASSRREIAKNIQYF. As DNA, the CDR3 is TGTGCCAGTAGTAGGAGGGAGATAGCCAAAAACATTCAGTACTTC.

The chain couples TRBV15 to TRBJ2-1; D unclear. CDR3 size: 13 residues. Germline V gene sequence: CDR1 LNHNV, CDR2 YYDKDF (reference sequence). V lost 0 bases and J 9 bases, leaving 9 bases between the germline ends. The CDR3 nucleotides read TGTGCCACCAGCAGAGATTTTAGTAGTGAGCAGTTCTTC. Translated, it gives CATSRDFSSEQFF.

The chain joins TRBV5-8 to TRBJ2-1, with TRBD2 matching over 8 bases. In germline, CDR1 is SGHTS, CDR2 YDEGEE. The CDR3 loop spans 16 amino acids. Trimming removed 0 bases from V and 9 bases from J; junction bases left unmatched: 11. The CDR3 region has the DNA TGTGCCAGCAGCTTGGAATTGGCGGGAGGATTGGTTGAGCAGTTCTTC. Protein sequence: CASSLELAGGLVEQFF. The full variable domain, its missing parts supplied by reference TRBV5-8 and TRBJ2-1, is EAGVTQSPTHLIKTRGQQATLRCSPISGHTSVYWYQQALGLGLQFLLWYDEGEERNRGNFPPRFSGRQFPNYSSELNVNALELEDSALYLCASSLELAGGLVEQFFGPGTRLTVL.

V gene TRBV27 combines with J gene TRBJ2-7, with 9 bases identical to TRBD1. Losses at the gene ends were 3 bases for V and 3 bases for J; bases not matched to a gene: 3. In germline, CDR1 is MNHEY, CDR2 SMNVEV (reference sequence). The CDR3 extends over 14 amino acids. The CDR3 DNA is TGTGCCAGCAGTTTCGGACAGGGGATCTACGAGCAGTACTTC. Its protein is CASSFGQGIYEQYF.

The genes are TRBV10-3 and TRBJ1-2; 7 bases map to TRBD1. The CDR3 consists of 13 residues. CDR1 and CDR2 (germline): ENHRY, SYGVKD. Trimming at V came to 8 bases and at J to 5 bases, leaving 8 bases not matched to a gene. CDR3 bases: TGTGCCATCGCAGGGGGACACAATTATGGCTACACCTTC. Amino acid sequence: CAIAGGHNYGYTF.

V and J are TRBV5-1 and TRBJ2-1, with 8 bases lining up with TRBD2. Germline V gives CDR1 SGHRS, CDR2 YFSETQ. J gave up 9 bases and V 7 bases, and 9 bases lay outside the gene matches. This CDR3 contains 13 residues. As DNA, the CDR3 is TGCGCCAGCGAAACTTCGGGGGGGGGTGAGCAGTTCTTC. This codes for CASETSGGGEQFF.

The V and J genes are TRBV19 and TRBJ1-3; D gene unclear. The germline V and J ends were trimmed by 5 bases and 0 bases, with 17 bases remaining between them. Germline V gives CDR1 LNHDA, CDR2 SQIVND (reference sequence). The CDR3 runs 17 residues. The CDR3 loop reads CASSPVPPRSSGNTIYF. CDR3 DNA: TGTGCCAGTAGTCCCGTTCCTCCCAGGTCCTCTGGAAACACCATATATTTT. Combining the CDR3 with reference TRBV19 and TRBJ1-3 gives the whole variable domain DGGITQSPKYLFRKEGQNVTLSCEQNLNHDAMYWYRQDPGQGLRLIYYSQIVNDFQKGDIAEGYSVSREKKESFPLTVTSAQKNPTAFYLCASSPVPPRSSGNTIYFGEGSWLTVV.

This chain uses TRBV7-8 with TRBJ2-3; a possible D gene is TRBD1 (5 bases). There are 18 residues in the CDR3. The germline V and J ends were trimmed by 2 bases and 2 bases, with 20 bases remaining between them. Germline V gene data show CDR1 as SGHVS and CDR2 as FQNEAQ. The CDR3 nucleotides read TGTGCCAGCAGCTTATTGTCCGCGAGACAGACTTACACAGATACGCAGTATTTT. Encoded protein: CASSLLSARQTYTDTQYF.

The chain carries TRBV20-1 and TRBJ1-1, with unresolved D. Germline V gene sequence: CDR1 DFQATT, CDR2 SNEGSKA (reference sequence). This CDR3 is built from 11 residues. Trimming left V 5 bases short and J 2 bases short, with 6 bases between. The CDR3 protein is CSAPLNTEAFF. CDR3 DNA sequence: TGCAGTGCTCCCCTTAACACTGAAGCTTTCTTT.

This chain connects TRBV7-2 to TRBJ1-2, with TRBD1 matching 11 bases. CDR3 length: 15 amino acids. Trimming took 3 bases from V and 10 from J; bases not matched to a gene: 10. The germline V gene encodes CDR1 SGHTA and CDR2 FQGNSA. Written as DNA, the CDR3 is TGTGCCAGCAGCTTCCCGGACAGGGGGCGAGGTGACTACACCTTC. This codes for CASSFPDRGRGDYTF. Full variable domain (remainder filled in from reference TRBV7-2 and TRBJ1-2): GAGVSQSPSNKVTEKGKDVELRCDPISGHTALYWYRQSLGQGLEFLIYFQGNSAPDKSGLPSDRFSAERTGGSVSTLTIQRTQQEDSAVYLCASSFPDRGRGDYTFGSGTRLTVV.

This clone appeared once. The chain has TRBV6-5 and TRBJ2-5; 9 bases are a match to TRBD2. V was clipped by 3 bases and J by 4 bases; unmatched bases: 6. This CDR3 has 15 amino acids. Germline lookup yields CDR1 MNHEY and CDR2 SVGAGI. DNA of the CDR3: TGTGCCAGCAGTTATAACGCGGGGGGGCGAGAGACCCAGTACTTC. It translates to CASSYNAGGRETQYF.

This clone has only a few counts. The sample has other DNA sequences that encode this CDR3 too. The rearrangement joins TRBV15 to TRBJ1-2; D gene unclear. CDR1 LNHNV and CDR2 YYDKDF come from the germline V gene (reference sequence). The CDR3 has 14 amino acids. V was cut by 0 bases and J by 3 bases, with 8 bases left in between. CDR3 sequence: CATSRDRGHYGYTF. CDR3 in DNA: TGTGCCACCAGCAGAGATAGAGGGCACTATGGCTACACCTTC.

The V call is TRBV15, the J call TRBJ1-1; D might be TRBD1 (6 bases). CDR1 and CDR2 from the germline V gene are LNHNV and YYDKDF (reference sequence). This CDR3 is built from 15 residues. Trimming took 0 bases from V and 0 from J, leaving 8 bases between them. The CDR3 sequence is CATSRDRGLNTEAFF. CDR3 coding DNA: TGTGCCACCAGCAGAGACAGGGGCTTGAACACTGAAGCTTTCTTT. The variable domain in full, completed from reference TRBV15 and TRBJ1-1, reads DAMVIQNPRYQVTQFGKPVTLSCSQTLNHNVMYWYQQKSSQAPKLLFHYYDKDFNNEADTPDNFQSRRPNTSFCFLDIRSPGLGDTAMYLCATSRDRGLNTEAFFGQGTRLTVV.

The sample holds one count of this clone. The V gene is TRBV2, the J gene TRBJ2-7, with 8 bases fitting TRBD2. Germline V gene lookup returns CDR1 SNHLY and CDR2 FYNNEI. The CDR3 runs to 15 residues. Trimming at V came to 2 bases and at J to 3 bases, leaving 6 bases not matched to a gene. The CDR3: CASSERLAGLYEQYF. CDR3 DNA sequence: TGTGCCAGCAGTGAAAGGTTAGCGGGACTCTACGAGCAGTACTTC.

The chain joins TRBV7-9 to TRBJ1-4, with a tentative D call TRBD1 (5 bases). The CDR3 runs to 14 residues. Looked up from germline, CDR1 is SEHNR and CDR2 is FQNEAQ (reference sequence). The V end lost 5 bases, the J end lost 8 bases, and 15 bases lay between the germline ends. The CDR3 sequence: CASSHGTAREKLFF. CDR3 nucleotide sequence: TGTGCCAGCAGCCACGGGACTGCGCGCGAAAAACTGTTTTTT.

There are a few counts of this clone. Sequence at one end of the junction differs from germline and may be a read error. V gene TRBV7-9 combines with J gene TRBJ1-4; 8 positions match TRBD1. Germline loops: CDR1 SEHNR, CDR2 FQNEAQ (reference sequence). This CDR3 is built from 15 residues. The chain's CDR3 is CSSSLIGTGGEKLFF. The CDR3 coding sequence is TGTTCCAGCAGCTTGATAGGGACAGGAGGGGAAAAACTGTTTTTT.

The J gene is TRBJ2-4, the V gene TRBV5-1, with D unclear. CDR1 and CDR2 from the germline V gene are SGHRS and YFSETQ. CDR3 size: 14 residues. The ends were cut back, 3 bases at V and 1 base at J, with 8 bases in the middle. The CDR3 spells CASSSSGAKNIQYF. CDR3 sequence (DNA): TGCGCCAGCAGCTCTAGTGGGGCCAAAAACATTCAGTACTTC.

The chain employs TRBV7-9 and TRBJ2-3; 7 bases align to TRBD2. Germline CDR1 and CDR2: SEHNR and FQNEAQ (reference sequence). This CDR3 is built from 17 residues. Trimming removed 1 base from V and 4 bases from J; junction bases left unmatched: 11. CDR3 amino acids: CASSLVGRLGGADTQYF. The CDR3 nucleotides are TGTGCCAGCAGCTTAGTTGGGAGATTGGGAGGGGCAGATACGCAGTATTTT.

The chain recombines TRBV1 with TRBJ1-2; the table names TRBD1, a call not compared with the DNA. TRBV1 is a recognized pseudogene. The CDR3 has 15 amino acids. The DNA of the CDR3 is TGCACCAGCAGCCAAGCGGCGACATCCAACTATGGCTACACCTTC. Amino acid sequence: CTSSQAATSNYGYTF.

V and J are TRBV9 and TRBJ1-2; 9 bases are shared with TRBD1. The CDR3 length is 17 residues. The V gene's germline CDR1 is SGDLS and CDR2 YYNGEE. After removal of 4 bases from V and 3 bases from J, the junction contained 13 bases not matched to a gene. As DNA, the CDR3 is TGTGCCAGCAGCCCTCGCACAGGGGGCTATGGCGACTATGGCTACACCTTC. This encodes CASSPRTGGYGDYGYTF.

For the CDR3, the DNA is TGTGCCAGCAGCCCCCCTATGGACAGGGCGGACGAGCAGTACTTC. Translating it yields CASSPPMDRADEQYF. The chain has TRBV11-3 and TRBJ2-7, with TRBD1 identical over 8 bases. J was trimmed by 5 bases and V by 5 bases; bases with no gene match: 11. The length of the CDR3 is 15 residues. Germline loops: CDR1 SGHNT, CDR2 YENEEA.

The chain joins TRBV9 to TRBJ1-6, with D perhaps matching TRBD1 (5 bases). The ends were cut back, 0 bases at V and 9 bases at J, with 16 bases in the middle. Germline V CDR1 and CDR2: SGDLS, YYNGEE. CDR3 size: 16 residues. The CDR3 loop reads CASSVEGSGMGSPLHF. For the CDR3, the DNA is TGTGCCAGCAGCGTAGAAGGTTCAGGGATGGGTTCACCCCTCCACTTT.

The chain couples TRBV11-3 to TRBJ2-7, with 16 bases identical to TRBD2. Per germline, CDR1 SGHNT and CDR2 YENEEA. The CDR3 contains 17 residues. The junction had 7 bases not matched to a gene; V was cut back by 5 bases and J by 3 bases. CDR3 in amino acids: CASSPGLAGGLGYEQYF. The DNA for the CDR3 is TGTGCCAGCAGCCCGGGACTAGCGGGAGGGCTCGGCTACGAGCAGTACTTC.